The 25 T cell receptor beta chains below were found in one sample sequenced in a study of shared T cell receptors in the human thymus. Method: immunoSEQ multiplex PCR; TCRdb's copy keeps in-frame clones and lacks some. The data hold roughly 710,000 clones, with 80% to 90% observed a single time. The same specimen was also included in a second study, on human thymus T cells.

The sequenced sample consisted of thymocytes. These receptors came from a girl in the first two years of life with a congenital heart defect.

The V call is TRBV30, the J call TRBJ1-1; D possibly corresponds to TRBD1 (5 bases). V lost 0 bases and J lost 0, with 26 bases in between. Germline lookup yields CDR1 GTSNPN and CDR2 SVGIG (reference sequence). The CDR3 spans 20 residues. The CDR3 sequence: CAWSVRDPLVVGSMNTEAFF. The DNA for the CDR3 is TGTGCCTGGAGTGTCCGGGACCCTTTGGTAGTCGGGAGCATGAACACTGAAGCTTTCTTT.

J is TRBJ1-1 and V is TRBV4-1; D unresolved. V was shortened by 0 bases and J by 4 bases, with 12 bases between the two germline ends. Germline CDR1 reads MGHRA; CDR2 reads YSYEKL. This CDR3 region has 15 residues. The DNA for the CDR3 is TGCGCCAGCAGCCAAGATCCTCGAGGGTTCACTGAAGCTTTCTTT. Amino acids: CASSQDPRGFTEAFF.

V is TRBV2 and J is TRBJ1-2; 10 nucleotides agree with TRBD1. Per the germline V gene, CDR1 is SNHLY and CDR2 is FYNNEI. The CDR3 spans 16 residues. V lost 6 bases and J lost 2; bases outside the gene matches: 9. CDR3: CASRPGQGGKNYGYTF. In nucleotides, the CDR3 is TGTGCCAGCAGGCCCGGACAGGGGGGGAAAAACTATGGCTACACCTTC.

The chain joins TRBV5-1 to TRBJ2-3, with D perhaps matching TRBD1 (6 bases). Germline V gene sequence: CDR1 SGHRS, CDR2 YFSETQ. With 4 bases removed from V and 2 bases from J, the gap between germline ends came to 14 bases. The CDR3 extends over 15 amino acids. The CDR3 loop is CASSTWDTNTDTQYF. As DNA, the CDR3 is TGCGCCAGCAGCACCTGGGACACAAACACAGATACGCAGTATTTT. Full variable domain (rest looked up from reference TRBV5-1 and TRBJ2-3): KAGVTQTPRYLIKTRGQQVTLSCSPISGHRSVSWYQQTPGQGLQFLFEYFSETQRNKGNFPGRFSGRQFSNSRSEMNVSTLELGDSALYLCASSTWDTNTDTQYFGPGTRLTVL.

This clone came up a few times. This sequence joins TRBV5-6 and TRBJ1-6; 10 nucleotides align to TRBD1. Germline values: CDR1 SGHDT, CDR2 YYEEEE. The CDR3 is 17 residues long. V lost 4 bases to trimming and J lost 7 bases; unmatched junction nucleotides: 11. DNA of the CDR3: TGTGCCAGCAGCCCCCCGGGACAGGGGCGCAAAAATTCACCCCTCCACTTT. Translating it yields CASSPPGQGRKNSPLHF. Full variable domain (missing parts from reference TRBV5-6 and TRBJ1-6): DAGVTQSPTHLIKTRGQQVTLRCSPKSGHDTVSWYQQALGQGPQFIFQYYEEEERQRGNFPDRFSGHQFPNYSSELNVNALLLGDSALYLCASSPPGQGRKNSPLHFGNGTRLTVT.

The rearrangement uses TRBV4-3 and TRBJ2-7, with D perhaps matching TRBD1 (5 bases). Trimming cost V 0 bases and J 2 bases, with 11 bases left between them. CDR3 size: 15 residues. Germline V gives CDR1 LGHNA, CDR2 YSLEER. CDR3 loop: CASSQDSRVPYEQYF. CDR3 nucleotide sequence: TGCGCCAGCAGCCAAGATTCCAGGGTCCCCTACGAGCAGTACTTC.

The CDR3 sequence: CASRAEVWSPNYGYTF. The CDR3 DNA follows: TGTGCCAGCCGGGCGGAGGTATGGTCGCCTAACTATGGCTACACCTTC. The chain is built from TRBV6-6 and TRBJ1-2; no clear D. CDR1 is MNHNY, CDR2 SVGAGI, per germline (reference sequence). Trimming stripped 8 bases from V and 0 bases from J, with 19 bases between. CDR3 length: 16 residues.

The gene calls are TRBV28 and TRBJ1-2; D gene unclear. CDR1 and CDR2 from the germline V gene are MDHEN and SYDVKM. V was pared by 6 bases and J by 4 bases, with 6 bases between. The CDR3 is 11 amino acids. CDR3 loop: CASRRAYGYTF. The CDR3 nucleotides read TGTGCCAGCAGGCGGGCCTATGGCTACACCTTC.

J is TRBJ2-5 and V is TRBV27; TRBD1 might be the D (6 bases). The CDR3 runs 16 residues. Germline V gives CDR1 MNHEY, CDR2 SMNVEV (reference sequence). V lost 2 bases, J lost 2 bases, and 15 bases lay in between. The CDR3 region is CASSLNAGDYQETQYF. The CDR3 DNA is TGTGCCAGCAGTTTAAACGCAGGGGATTATCAAGAGACCCAGTACTTC.

The chain has TRBV6-6 and TRBJ1-6; 9 bases align to TRBD1. The CDR3 has 16 residues. Germline-derived CDR1 and CDR2 are MNHNY and SVGAGI (reference sequence). V shed 8 bases and J 7 bases; nucleotides not matched to a gene: 12. The CDR3 here is CASRKQGARGNSPLHF. CDR3 nucleotide sequence: TGTGCCAGCCGTAAACAGGGGGCACGGGGAAATTCACCCCTCCACTTT.

The rearrangement joins TRBV5-1 to TRBJ2-1; 7 bases match TRBD1. In germline, CDR1 is SGHRS, CDR2 YFSETQ. The CDR3 extends over 16 amino acids. Unmatched junction bases numbered 8, after V lost 0 bases and J lost 5 bases. CDR3 bases: TGCGCCAGCAGCTTGGCCAAGGGGGCCAGGGACAATGAGCAGTTCTTC. It yields the protein CASSLAKGARDNEQFF.

The chain employs TRBV15 and TRBJ1-2, with TRBD1 matching 10 bases. The CDR3 is made up of 18 amino acids. Germline trimming cut 2 bases from V and 0 bases from J; bases unmatched to any gene: 9. The V gene's germline CDR1 is LNHNV and CDR2 YYDKDF (reference sequence). CDR3 DNA: TGTGCCACCAGCAGAACCTACCGGGACAGGGGTCCTAACTATGGCTACACCTTC. This encodes CATSRTYRDRGPNYGYTF.

The chain links TRBV27 to TRBJ1-6; D is perhaps TRBD1 (5 bases). The CDR3 is 16 residues long. The V and J ends lost 5 bases and 5 bases respectively, with 16 bases between them. The germline V gene encodes CDR1 MNHEY and CDR2 SMNVEV (reference sequence). The CDR3 region is CASSPRDGRDNSPLHF. The CDR3 region has the DNA TGTGCCAGCAGTCCGCGGGACGGGCGGGATAATTCACCCCTCCACTTT.

This clone was observed a single time. The chain uses TRBV4-3 and TRBJ2-6; 7 bases map to TRBD1. The junction had 10 bases not matched to a gene; V was cut back by 6 bases and J by 14 bases. CDR1 and CDR2 (germline): LGHNA, YSLEER. This CDR3 is 13 amino acids long. CDR3 sequence reads: CASSFTPGQLLTF. Here the CDR3 DNA reads TGCGCCAGCAGTTTTACCCCGGGACAGCTCCTGACTTTC.

This clone was seen only once. V is TRBV25-1 and J is TRBJ2-5; D gene ambiguous. CDR3 length: 16 amino acids. Germline V gene data show CDR1 as MGHDK and CDR2 as SYGVNS. Deletions cut 1 base from V and 4 bases from J, with 16 bases between. DNA for the CDR3: TGTGCCAGCAGTGAATCTAACTTTTACCCTTCAGAGACCCAGTACTTC. This sequence encodes CASSESNFYPSETQYF.

The J gene is TRBJ1-1, the V gene TRBV5-4; perhaps TRBD1 as D (5 bases). CDR1 SGHNT and CDR2 YYREEE come from the germline V gene (reference sequence). This CDR3 region has 18 residues. The ends were cut back, 1 base at V and 1 base at J, with 20 bases in the middle. In nucleotides, the CDR3 is TGTGCCAGCAGCTTGTGCCTCCGGATGGGGCAGCAGAACACTGAAGCTTTCTTT. It codes for CASSLCLRMGQQNTEAFF. Full variable domain (rest looked up from reference TRBV5-4 and TRBJ1-1): ETGVTQSPTHLIKTRGQQVTLRCSSQSGHNTVSWYQQALGQGPQFIFQYYREEENGRGNFPPRFSGLQFPNYSSELNVNALELDDSALYLCASSLCLRMGQQNTEAFFGQGTRLTVV.

This chain joins TRBV5-4 and TRBJ2-5, with 10 bases fitting TRBD2. V dropped 0 bases and J dropped 1; count of bases not matched to a gene: 6. The CDR3 contains 17 residues. Germline CDR1 SGHNT, CDR2 YYREEE (reference sequence). CDR3 loop: CASSLVMVAGGQETQYF. The CDR3 DNA follows: TGTGCCAGCAGCTTGGTTATGGTAGCGGGGGGCCAAGAGACCCAGTACTTC.

The chain joins TRBV27 to TRBJ2-4; 9 bases fit TRBD1. The V segment lost 3 bases and the J segment 6 bases; nucleotides outside the gene matches: 12. The CDR3 covers 17 residues. Germline V gene sequence: CDR1 MNHEY, CDR2 SMNVEV (reference sequence). In DNA form, the CDR3 reads TGTGCCAGCAGTTTTGGTGGGCACAGGGGGCGCGTAAACATTCAGTACTTC. Translation: CASSFGGHRGRVNIQYF.

V is TRBV27 and J is TRBJ2-3, with a weak D call TRBD2 (7 bases). The CDR3 extends over 14 amino acids. V was cut by 3 bases and J by 5 bases, with 12 bases left in between. Germline CDR1 is MNHEY and CDR2 is SMNVEV (reference sequence). CDR3 in DNA: TGTGCCAGCAGTTTCCGGGGGGCGAAAGATACGCAGTATTTT. It encodes CASSFRGAKDTQYF.

The V call is TRBV15, the J call TRBJ2-2; TRBD2 might be the D (6 bases). CDR1 and CDR2 from the germline V gene are LNHNV and YYDKDF (reference sequence). CDR3 length equals 15 residues. V was clipped by 2 bases and J by 5 bases, with 12 bases between them. CDR3 residues: CATSRRDGGTGELFF. The CDR3 bases are TGTGCCACCAGCAGAAGGGACGGGGGAACCGGGGAGCTGTTTTTT.

This rearrangement joins TRBV2 to TRBJ1-2; 10 bases are a match to TRBD1. The CDR3 consists of 14 residues. The germline V gene has CDR1 SNHLY and CDR2 FYNNEI. V shed 8 bases and J 6 bases; nucleotides not matched to a gene: 9. The DNA of the CDR3 is TGTGCCAGCGACCGTCCCGGGACAGGGGATGGCTACACCTTC. Protein product: CASDRPGTGDGYTF.

The genes are TRBV5-1 and TRBJ1-2; possible D gene TRBD1, 5 bases. Trimming removed 0 bases from V and 3 bases from J, with 15 bases in between. The CDR3 is 16 residues long. Germline V CDR1 and CDR2: SGHRS, YFSETQ. CDR3 residues: CASSLEVPGRDYGYTF. The DNA for the CDR3 is TGCGCCAGCAGCTTGGAAGTACCGGGCAGGGACTATGGCTACACCTTC. The whole variable domain, remainder taken from reference TRBV5-1 and TRBJ1-2, is KAGVTQTPRYLIKTRGQQVTLSCSPISGHRSVSWYQQTPGQGLQFLFEYFSETQRNKGNFPGRFSGRQFSNSRSEMNVSTLELGDSALYLCASSLEVPGRDYGYTFGSGTRLTVV.

This clone showed up just once. The rearrangement links TRBV7-3 to TRBJ2-5; TRBD1 aligns across 8 bases. V trimming: 6 bases; J trimming: 4 bases; junction bases outside the gene matches: 4. Germline CDR1 and CDR2: SGHTA and FQGTGA. CDR3 length: 13 residues. Written as DNA, the CDR3 is TGTGCCAGCAGTTACGGACAGGGAGAGACCCAGTACTTC. As protein: CASSYGQGETQYF.

The chain links TRBV7-8 to TRBJ1-3; possible D gene TRBD1, 6 bases. V gave up 5 bases and J gave up 2 bases, with 19 bases separating them. Germline CDR1 and CDR2: SGHVS and FQNEAQ. The CDR3 totals 17 residues. This CDR3 is CASSPYPTGQTGNTIYF. CDR3 DNA: TGTGCCAGCAGCCCCTACCCGACAGGTCAGACTGGAAACACCATATATTTT. Combining the CDR3 with reference TRBV7-8 and TRBJ1-3 gives the whole variable domain GAGVSQSPRYKVAKRGQDVALRCDPISGHVSLFWYQQALGQGPEFLTYFQNEAQLDKSGLPSDRFFAERPEGSVSTLKIQRTQQEDSAVYLCASSPYPTGQTGNTIYFGEGSWLTVV.

V is TRBV5-6 and J is TRBJ2-7; 7 nucleotides line up with TRBD1. CDR1 and CDR2 from the germline V gene are SGHDT and YYEEEE. The V gene end was trimmed by 3 bases and the J gene end by 2 bases; junction bases not matched to a gene: 17. This CDR3 is built from 18 residues. DNA for the CDR3: TGTGCCAGCAGCTCAATTCCGACAGGGCCGATATATCCCTACGAGCAGTACTTC. Protein product: CASSSIPTGPIYPYEQYF. The entire variable domain, with the rest obtained from reference TRBV5-6 and TRBJ2-7, is as follows: DAGVTQSPTHLIKTRGQQVTLRCSPKSGHDTVSWYQQALGQGPQFIFQYYEEEERQRGNFPDRFSGHQFPNYSSELNVNALLLGDSALYLCASSSIPTGPIYPYEQYFGPGTRLTVT.